This TCR beta chain was identified during a study of blood T cell repertoires in COVID-19 (dated by TCRdb to between 2020 and 2021). Notes on the research overall: The collaborator samples originated in the United States, Italy and Spain and spanned the acute and convalescent phases of COVID-19. The prospective study material was composed of cDNA or gDNA derived from T cells, B-cell-depleted T cells, or PBMCs. Where available, HLA class I and class II types were obtained from metadata supplied by the sample provider rather than from assay-based typing. Samples were obtained from the ongoing ImmuneRACE study (first 160 participants) and from roughly 1,300 subjects provided by 6 global collaborators. A freely available public database, intended as a resource for researchers studying the immune response to SARS-CoV-2, is where the repertoires were released. The dataset comprised deeply sampled blood TCRbeta repertoires from subjects exposed to, actively infected with, or recovered from COVID-19. A de-identified subject ID, COVID-19 status, age in years and sex were almost always included in the sample metadata. Findings and caveats that apply to the study as a whole: The quantity of clinical and demographic metadata differed by source and by participant and was supplied without curation.

Trimmed from V: 6 bases; trimmed from J: 4 bases; junction bases lacking a gene match: 8. The CDR3 numbers 15 residues from cysteine through phenylalanine. The DNA shown is the 45-base CDR3, in frame from base 1. Sequences MNHEY (CDR1) and SVGEGT (CDR2) are obtained from the germline V gene. With respect to this clone: Which antigen it targets is not known. Base qualities are not recorded, but no much larger clone differs from it by a single base.

The immunoSEQ Assay, a bias-controlled multiplex PCR, was used to amplify TCRbeta CDR3 regions from genomic DNA. In the authors' own workflow: Within the assay, amplification of reference gene primers was used to estimate how many nucleated cells each sample contained. To quantify the absolute abundance of each unique TCRbeta CDR3 rearrangement, sequence reads were collapsed and filtered. For each sample, productive Simpson clonality was calculated by taking the square root of Simpson's diversity index across productive rearrangements. The source is immuneACCESS, and TCRdb retained only in-frame sequences with V and J called. Part of the clones is not carried over; for the studies checked, unresolved V genes explain less than half of this, and the remainder is unexplained. The V and J calls and clone size are taken from that table; D and trimming were inferred from the DNA. The sample profile shows 300,000 to 450,000 clones; about 90% of them were found once. The ten largest account for approximately 1% of the sample.

Participants in the prospective study were enrolled through a virtual design, were aged about 18 to 89 years, and lived in 20 to 30 United States geographic areas. In the prospective study, cohorts were assigned on the basis of participant-reported clinical history obtained from a screening survey and a study questionnaire. For ImmuneRACE Cohort 3, a participant was defined as recovered based on two consecutive negative NP/OP PCR tests, clearance by a healthcare professional, or resolution of symptoms. In the prospective study, whole blood, serum and a nasopharyngeal or oropharyngeal swab were collected from each participant by mobile phlebotomists. Prospective study participants could optionally give additional blood draws and questionnaires over a roughly two-month period. Prospective study blood samples were shipped either frozen or at room temperature before DNA extraction.

This receptor was obtained from a woman in her 30s who had recovered from COVID-19. Sequenced sample: PBMCs or T cells enriched from blood (not recorded which). This chain joins TRBV6-2 or TRBV6-3 to TRBJ1-1; 10 middle bases align to TRBD1. The DNA sequence reads TGTGCCAGCAGCCCCGGGACAGGGGTTCGCACTGAAGCTTTCTTT. Protein translation: CASSPGTGVRTEAFF.